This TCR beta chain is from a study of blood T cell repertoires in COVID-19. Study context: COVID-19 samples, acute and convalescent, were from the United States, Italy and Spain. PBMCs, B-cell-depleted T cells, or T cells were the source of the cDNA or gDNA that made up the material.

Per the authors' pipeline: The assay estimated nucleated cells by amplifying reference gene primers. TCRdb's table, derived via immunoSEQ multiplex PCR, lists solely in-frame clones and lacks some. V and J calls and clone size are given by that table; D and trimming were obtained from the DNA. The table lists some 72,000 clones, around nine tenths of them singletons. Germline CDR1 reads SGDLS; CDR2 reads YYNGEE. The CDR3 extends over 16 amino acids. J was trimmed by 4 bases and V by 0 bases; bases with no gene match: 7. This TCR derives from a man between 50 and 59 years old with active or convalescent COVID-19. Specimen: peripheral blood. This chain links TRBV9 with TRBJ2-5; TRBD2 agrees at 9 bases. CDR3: CASSVGSGGGVETQYF. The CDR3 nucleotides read TGTGCCAGCAGCGTAGGTAGCGGGGGTGGTGTAGAGACCCAGTACTTC.